This entry lists 30 T cell receptor beta chains sequenced from one sample in a study of blood T cell repertoires in COVID-19 (dated by TCRdb to 2018 to 2021). To prepare the library, the immunoSEQ multiplex PCR assay was applied. Held by TCRdb, this immuneACCESS table contains in-frame sequences only and omits some clones. Under half of the omission traces to an unresolved V gene where checked; the cause of the rest is unknown. For this sample the table gives 60,000 to 65,000 clones, of which roughly 84% were detected only once. The ten largest clones capture about a fifth of the sample. The sequenced material came from peripheral blood. The receptors derive from a woman older than 75 with active or convalescent COVID-19.

This chain joins TRBV5-1 and TRBJ1-6; D unresolved. Germline CDR1 and CDR2: SGHRS and YFSETQ. V was pared by 1 base and J by 8 bases, with 7 bases between. The CDR3 has 13 amino acids. The CDR3 sequence is CASSLKIDSPLHF. The CDR3 DNA reads TGCGCCAGCAGCTTGAAAATAGATTCACCCCTCCACTTT.

The chain combines TRBV7-3 with TRBJ2-6; 8 nucleotides agree with TRBD1. V shed 6 bases, J shed 4 bases, and the junction held 5 bases outside the gene matches. The CDR3 covers 15 residues. Germline CDR1 and CDR2: SGHTA and FQGTGA. The CDR3 protein is CASRSGGSGANVLTF. DNA of the CDR3: TGTGCCAGCAGGTCAGGGGGCTCCGGGGCCAACGTCCTGACTTTC.

The V call is TRBV5-1, the J call TRBJ1-2, with 7 bases that match TRBD1. The CDR3 is made up of 14 amino acids. CDR1 SGHRS and CDR2 YFSETQ come from the germline V gene. The ends lost 4 bases at V and 4 bases at J; junction bases unmatched: 7. CDR3 amino acids: CASSPRTGSYGYTF. DNA of the CDR3: TGCGCCAGCAGCCCAAGGACAGGTTCCTATGGCTACACCTTC. Variable domain in full (rest from reference TRBV5-1 and TRBJ1-2): KAGVTQTPRYLIKTRGQQVTLSCSPISGHRSVSWYQQTPGQGLQFLFEYFSETQRNKGNFPGRFSGRQFSNSRSEMNVSTLELGDSALYLCASSPRTGSYGYTFGSGTRLTVV.

The chain has TRBV9 and TRBJ1-1; D gene ambiguous. The CDR3 totals 16 residues. The germline V and J ends were trimmed by 2 bases and 0 bases, with 14 bases remaining between them. Germline V gives CDR1 SGDLS, CDR2 YYNGEE. The CDR3 here is CASSVGRSDMNTEAFF. The CDR3 coding sequence is TGTGCCAGCAGCGTGGGCAGGTCAGACATGAACACTGAAGCTTTCTTT.

This chain connects TRBV5-1 to TRBJ1-2; perhaps TRBD1 as D (6 bases). V lost 1 base, J lost 5 bases, and 9 bases lay in between. CDR1 is SGHRS, CDR2 YFSETQ, per germline. This CDR3 is built from 13 residues. In nucleotides, the CDR3 is TGCGCCAGCAGCTTGCAACAGGGTTATGGCTACACCTTC. It specifies CASSLQQGYGYTF.

This clone came up once. The gene calls are TRBV4-1 and TRBJ1-4, with TRBD1 as a possible D gene (6 bases). The V and J ends lost 0 bases and 8 bases respectively, with 13 bases between them. The CDR3 runs to 15 residues. The germline V gene has CDR1 MGHRA and CDR2 YSYEKL. CDR3 protein: CASSQEWGREEKLFF. In nucleotides, the CDR3 is TGCGCCAGCAGCCAAGAATGGGGGCGCGAGGAAAAACTGTTTTTT.

The V call is TRBV5-4, the J call TRBJ1-4; maybe TRBD1 (5 bases). This CDR3 contains 18 residues. Germline values: CDR1 SGHNT, CDR2 YYREEE (reference sequence). Trimming cost V 1 base and J 3 bases, with 19 bases left between them. The CDR3 bases are TGTGCCAGCAGCTTGTCTCGGGGGTTGACGTTTTCTAATGAAAAACTGTTTTTT. Encoded protein: CASSLSRGLTFSNEKLFF.

CDR3 in amino acids: CASSSHNRGNTEAFF. The CDR3 nucleotides are TGTGCCAGCAGTTCACATAACCGGGGGAACACTGAAGCTTTCTTT. The rearrangement joins TRBV6-5 to TRBJ1-1, with no clear D. Germline CDR1 is MNHEY and CDR2 is SVGAGI. With 4 bases removed from V and 1 base from J, the gap between germline ends came to 13 bases. There are 15 residues in the CDR3.

This clone was detected only a few times. The chain links TRBV3-1 (or the pseudogene TRBV3-2) to TRBJ1-2, with TRBD1 as a possible D gene (5 bases). This CDR3 spans 15 amino acids. CDR1 is LGHDT, CDR2 YNNKEL, per germline (reference sequence). The V end lost 6 bases, the J end lost 4 bases, and 18 bases lay between the germline ends. The CDR3, as DNA: TGTGCCAGCAGACCGGGGGTGGCTGAGGGCTATGGCTACACCTTC. Residues: CASRPGVAEGYGYTF.

This clone was recorded a few times. The chain has TRBV7-9 and TRBJ1-1; no clear D gene. The CDR3 is 14 residues long. Trimming removed 5 bases from V and 0 bases from J, with 10 bases in between. Germline CDR1 is SEHNR and CDR2 is FQNEAQ (reference sequence). The CDR3 DNA is TGTGCCAGCAGCGTACAGAGAATGAACACTGAAGCTTTCTTT. Translating it yields CASSVQRMNTEAFF.

A few counts support this clone. J is TRBJ2-3 and V is TRBV5-1, with 14 bases that match TRBD2. The CDR3 has 15 amino acids. V shed 4 bases, J shed 5 bases, and the junction held 3 bases outside the gene matches. Germline assignment: CDR1 SGHRS and CDR2 YFSETQ. The CDR3 coding sequence is TGCGCCAGCAGCGCTGGACTAGCGGGAGGAGATACGCAGTATTTT. Its translation: CASSAGLAGGDTQYF.

This chain links TRBV5-6 with TRBJ1-2; TRBD1 matches 8 bases. The CDR3 covers 15 residues. Unmatched junction bases numbered 6, after V lost 4 bases and J lost 1 base. The V gene's germline CDR1 is SGHDT and CDR2 YYEEEE. The CDR3 DNA sequence: TGTGCCAGCAGCCCGCCAGACAGGGGTAACTATGGCTACACCTTC. It is translated as CASSPPDRGNYGYTF.

The chain is built from TRBV5-6 and TRBJ2-7; TRBD1 might be the D (8 bases). The CDR3 runs to 15 residues. The germline CDR1 and CDR2 sequences are SGHDT and YYEEEE. With 2 bases removed from V and 4 bases from J, the gap between germline ends came to 16 bases. The CDR3 spells CASSLGVQGGYEQYF. The CDR3 DNA is TGTGCCAGCAGCTTAGGAGTACAGGGGGGGTACGAGCAGTACTTC.

The chain uses TRBV10-3 and TRBJ1-2; unclear D gene. This CDR3 comprises 15 residues. Germline CDR1 reads ENHRY; CDR2 reads SYGVKD. With 0 bases removed from V and 4 bases from J, the gap between germline ends came to 12 bases. The CDR3 DNA follows: TGTGCCATCAGTGAGTCGGGCCTAACGAGCTATGGCTACACCTTC. This encodes CAISESGLTSYGYTF.

A note on this clone: A read error is possible here, since a much larger clone lies one base away. The genes are TRBV10-1 and TRBJ1-1; D uncertain. V was cut by 1 base and J by 9 bases, with 15 bases left in between. CDR1 and CDR2 (germline): WNHNN, SYGVQD (reference sequence). The CDR3 totals 14 residues. CDR3 nucleotides: TGCGCCAGCAGTGAGTGCTCCGACATCGGGAAAGCTTTCTTT. Translation gives CASSECSDIGKAFF.

The genes are TRBV5-5 and TRBJ2-7; D is possibly TRBD1 (6 bases). The length of the CDR3 is 15 residues. Germline CDR1 and CDR2: SGHKS and YYEKEE (reference sequence). Trimming took 0 bases from V and 5 from J, leaving 15 bases between them. CDR3 DNA: TGTGCCAGCAGCTTGGCTACAGGGAACCCCCACGAGCAGTACTTC. Translating gives CASSLATGNPHEQYF.

V is TRBV2 and J is TRBJ1-1; TRBD1 aligns across 7 bases. Looked up from germline, CDR1 is SNHLY and CDR2 is FYNNEI. The CDR3 has 13 residues. V lost 6 bases and J lost 4; bases outside the gene matches: 5. Here the CDR3 DNA reads TGTGCCAGCAGAGCCGACAGGGCCACTGAAGCTTTCTTT. It codes for CASRADRATEAFF.

This clone was counted between two and nine times. The V and J genes are TRBV25-1 and TRBJ1-4; D uncertain. The germline CDR1 and CDR2 sequences are MGHDK and SYGVNS. CDR3 size: 14 residues. Trimming removed 4 bases at V and 2 bases at J, with 8 bases between. The CDR3: CASSGGITNEKLFF. The CDR3 DNA is TGTGCCAGCAGTGGCGGGATCACTAATGAAAAACTGTTTTTT.

The chain recombines TRBV5-1 with TRBJ1-1; the D is unclear. The CDR3 runs to 13 residues. The V end lost 0 bases, the J end lost 1 base, and 4 bases lay between the germline ends. The germline V gene encodes CDR1 SGHRS and CDR2 YFSETQ. The CDR3 loop is CASSLAGNTEAFF. The DNA of the CDR3 is TGCGCCAGCAGCTTGGCAGGGAACACTGAAGCTTTCTTT.

The chain carries TRBV4-1 and TRBJ2-4; weak D call: TRBD2 (6 bases). V lost 4 bases, J lost 0 bases, and 25 bases lay in between. This CDR3 is built from 20 residues. Germline CDR1 and CDR2: MGHRA and YSYEKL. Here the CDR3 DNA reads TGCGCCAGCAGCCGAGTACGCCGGCGGGACGGCGAGATAGCCAAAAACATTCAGTACTTC. As protein: CASSRVRRRDGEIAKNIQYF.

This clone has more than one count but fewer than ten. The J gene is TRBJ1-1, the V gene TRBV7-9; 8 bases map to TRBD1. The trim removed 5 bases at V and 1 base at J, leaving 3 bases unmatched. The CDR3 loop spans 14 amino acids. The V gene's germline CDR1 is SEHNR and CDR2 FQNEAQ (reference sequence). The CDR3: CASSDGQGNTEAFF. DNA of the CDR3: TGTGCCAGCAGCGACGGACAGGGGAACACTGAAGCTTTCTTT.

The chain employs TRBV7-2 and TRBJ1-1; possible D gene TRBD1, 6 bases. V shed 1 base and J shed 5 bases, with 17 bases lying between them. The CDR3 runs 16 residues. CDR1 is SGHTA, CDR2 FQGNSA, per germline. CDR3 loop: CASSLDTGRLETEAFF. The CDR3 coding sequence is TGTGCCAGCAGCTTAGATACAGGGAGACTGGAAACTGAAGCTTTCTTT.

V usage is TRBV18 and J usage is TRBJ2-3; TRBD1 might be the D (5 bases). Germline loops: CDR1 KGHSH, CDR2 LQKENI. This CDR3 has 14 amino acids. V shed 3 bases and J shed 4 bases, with 11 bases lying between them. CDR3 region: CASSPPGNPDTQYF. The CDR3 coding sequence is TGTGCCAGCTCACCCCCAGGGAACCCAGATACGCAGTATTTT.

The chain couples TRBV6-5 to TRBJ2-5, with TRBD1 as a possible D gene (6 bases). The CDR3 runs 14 residues. Per germline, CDR1 MNHEY and CDR2 SVGAGI. Deletions cut 4 bases from V and 4 bases from J, with 13 bases between. CDR3 sequence: CASSSNRVGETQYF. The DNA for the CDR3 is TGTGCCAGCAGTTCTAACAGGGTAGGAGAGACCCAGTACTTC.

This clone showed up just a few times. The chain joins TRBV7-3 to TRBJ1-1, with no clear D. This CDR3 has 14 residues. Germline CDR1 is SGHTA and CDR2 is FQGTGA. The ends were cut back, 11 bases at V and 1 base at J, with 17 bases in the middle. CDR3 region: CAPEGSGTNTEAFF. As DNA, the CDR3 is TGTGCCCCCGAGGGTTCAGGAACGAACACTGAAGCTTTCTTT.

In this sample, this clone turned up once. V and J are TRBV5-1 and TRBJ1-1, with 7 bases lining up with TRBD1. V gave up 3 bases and J gave up 1 base; unmatched junction bases: 6. From germline, CDR1 is SGHRS and CDR2 YFSETQ. CDR3 length equals 15 residues. CDR3 sequence reads: CASSYLTGSNTEAFF. The CDR3 coding sequence is TGCGCCAGCAGCTACCTGACAGGGTCGAACACTGAAGCTTTCTTT. Based on the CDR3 plus reference TRBV5-1 and TRBJ1-1, the full variable domain is KAGVTQTPRYLIKTRGQQVTLSCSPISGHRSVSWYQQTPGQGLQFLFEYFSETQRNKGNFPGRFSGRQFSNSRSEMNVSTLELGDSALYLCASSYLTGSNTEAFFGQGTRLTVV.

This clone was observed once. The chain recombines TRBV30 with TRBJ1-6; 8 positions agree with TRBD1. The J segment lost 4 bases and the V segment lost 4 bases, leaving 6 bases of the junction unmatched. The germline gives CDR1 GTSNPN, CDR2 SVGIG (reference sequence). CDR3 length: 15 residues. The CDR3 protein is CAWMFGQGYNSPLHF. The CDR3 bases are TGTGCCTGGATGTTTGGACAGGGATATAATTCACCCCTCCACTTT.

The chain carries TRBV11-2 and TRBJ2-5; tentatively, D is TRBD1 (8 bases). The CDR3 runs to 15 residues. The V gene's germline CDR1 is SGHAT and CDR2 FQNNGV. The V end lost 6 bases, the J end lost 5 bases, and 19 bases lay between the germline ends. CDR3 in amino acids: CASSPTTGEGETQYF. The DNA for the CDR3 is TGTGCCAGCAGTCCTACGACAGGGGAGGGGGAGACCCAGTACTTC.

The J gene is TRBJ1-2, the V gene TRBV25-1; a weak D match, TRBD1 (5 bases). Trimming shortened V by 2 bases and J by 8 bases, and 12 bases separated the two germline ends. The CDR3 has 13 residues. Germline values: CDR1 MGHDK, CDR2 SYGVNS. In DNA form, the CDR3 reads TGTGCCAGCAGTGAACGCAGGGCTGACGGCTACACCTTC. This codes for CASSERRADGYTF.

The rearrangement joins TRBV10-3 to TRBJ2-2, with 14 bases identical to TRBD2. Germline-derived CDR1 and CDR2 are ENHRY and SYGVKD. This CDR3 has 13 amino acids. The V segment lost 11 bases and the J segment 6 bases; nucleotides outside the gene matches: 2. CDR3 in DNA: TGTGCCTCGACTAGCGGGGGGGCCGGGGAGCTGTTTTTT. Translation: CASTSGGAGELFF.